This T cell receptor beta chain was recovered during a study of siplizumab effects on memory and regulatory T cells (dated by TCRdb to between 2019 and 2020). With regard to the full study: The effect of the anti-CD2 antibody siplizumab on alloreactive T-cell subsets was examined in allogeneic mixed lymphocyte reactions constructed from human PBMCs.

TCRbeta CDR3 sequencing was performed on sorted unstimulated T cells and on proliferating T cells recovered from mixed lymphocyte reactions. Fresh whole blood from over 8 HLA-typed healthy donors was used to isolate PBMCs. To map where alloreactive clones came from, unstimulated CD4+ non-regulatory T cells were FACS-sorted. To note about this clone: This receptor's antigen is unknown. Base qualities were left out, and no much larger clone turns up one base away.

Measured from the cysteine to the phenylalanine, the CDR3 is 16 residues long. Just the 48-base CDR3 DNA is kept, in frame starting at base 1. The V and J ends are trimmed by 0 bases and 6 bases, leaving 17 bases between them. Via the germline V gene, CDR1 is LGHNT and CDR2 FRNRAP. Library construction relied on the immunoSEQ multiplex PCR assay. Around 9.9 x 10^4 TCR templates per sample were assayed by the deep sequencing platform. Genomic DNA extracted from sorted T cells was the material used for TCRbeta CDR3 sequencing. Turning to the authors' computational methods: Clonal analysis of TCRbeta CDR3 data was done in the R programming language. Alloreactive CD4+ and CD8+ clones were defined by comparing unstimulated samples with post-reaction CFSE-low samples. Regulatory or non-regulatory origin of alloreactive CD4+ clones was assigned by matching sequences to the sorted unstimulated Treg and non-Treg repertoires. The immuneACCESS repertoire file appears here via TCRdb, limited to in-frame rearrangements. These files lack a portion of the clones; in checked studies, under half of the deficit traces to unresolved V genes, and the cause of the others is not known. Clonal size and the V and J genes are those of that table, whereas D and trimming came from the DNA. This sample has roughly 92,000 clones in its table, and 94% of those were observed once. The top ten clonotypes cover around 0.31% of the sample.

Overall results and qualifications from the work: No functional confirmation was obtained for the suppressive function of proliferating Tregs from siplizumab cultures. Among mappable alloreactive CD4+ clones, an average Treg-derived fraction of around 71% was observed with siplizumab, compared with roughly 25% in control reactions. The cumulative frequency of alloreactive sequences that could be traced back to unstimulated CD4+ memory T cells was significantly reduced by siplizumab. Because sequences at frequencies below about 10^-5 were poorly captured, only a minor fraction of alloreactive clones could be mapped back to unstimulated subsets. Unstimulated naive T cells appeared more diverse than memory T cells, and naive cells seemed to contribute substantially to the alloresponse. About 75-95% of proliferating CD4+ or CD8+ clones could not be given a naive or memory phenotype.

Sequencing was performed on non-Treg CD4+ T cells sorted from blood. According to the study, the label for this sample's cell subset or site signals: FACS-sorted unstimulated CD4+ non-regulatory T cells. The sequence links TRBV12-5 to TRBJ1-1; matching of 5 bases hints at TRBD1 as the D gene. The TCR comes from a human donor in good health. The CDR3 amino acid sequence is: CASGLVGDRAGAEAFF. The bases are TGTGCTAGTGGTTTGGTCGGGGACCGGGCGGGGGCTGAAGCTTTCTTT.